These 26 T cell receptor beta chains originate from one sample sequenced in a study of blood T cell repertoires in COVID-19. Generated by immunoSEQ multiplex PCR, the TCRdb table keeps only in-frame clones and is missing some. Of about 330,000 clones listed, 89% are singletons. Sequencing was done on a sample of peripheral blood. Every receptor here comes from a man aged 18-30 years who had recovered from COVID-19.

This chain connects TRBV3-1 (or the pseudogene TRBV3-2) to TRBJ2-5; TRBD1 might be the D (6 bases). Trimming cost V 2 bases and J 4 bases, with 17 bases left between them. Per the germline V gene, CDR1 is LGHDT and CDR2 is YNNKEL (reference sequence). The CDR3 spans 16 residues. The CDR3 region has the DNA TGTGCCAGCAGCCAACTTTTGCAGGGCAGGGGAGAGACCCAGTACTTC. Translation: CASSQLLQGRGETQYF.

The V call is TRBV6-1, the J call TRBJ1-6, with D possibly TRBD1 on 6 matching bases. Germline V gives CDR1 MNHNS, CDR2 SASEGT. The CDR3 spans 15 residues. V lost 1 base and J 8 bases, leaving 12 bases between the germline ends. Written as DNA, the CDR3 is TGTGCCAGCAGTGAAGAGGTCAGGGGATATTCACCCCTCCACTTT. This gives the protein CASSEEVRGYSPLHF.

The rearrangement uses TRBV30 and TRBJ2-5; tentatively, D is TRBD1 (5 bases). The CDR3 length is 15 residues. Germline V lookup: CDR1 GTSNPN, CDR2 SVGIG (reference sequence). V lost 0 bases and J lost 5, with 16 bases in between. The CDR3 sequence: CAWSVLHIKGETQYF. The CDR3 DNA follows: TGTGCCTGGAGTGTGTTACACATCAAGGGGGAGACCCAGTACTTC.

In DNA, the CDR3 is TGTGCCAGCAGTCCGGGGACAGGGAACACTGAAGCTTTCTTT. Protein sequence: CASSPGTGNTEAFF. This sequence joins TRBV27 and TRBJ1-1, with 8 bases identical to TRBD1. The CDR3 runs 14 residues. Germline values: CDR1 MNHEY, CDR2 SMNVEV (reference sequence). V lost 5 bases and J lost 1; bases outside the gene matches: 3.

The gene calls are TRBV7-7 and TRBJ1-6; TRBD1 is a possible D gene (5 bases). Germline CDR1 reads SSHAT; CDR2 reads FNYEAQ (reference sequence). This CDR3 is built from 17 residues. CDR3 DNA: TGTGCTCCTGCCATAGTAGGCAGGGATTCAGTTGGTTCACCCCTCCACTTT. Translation: CAPAIVGRDSVGSPLHF.

This chain uses TRBV15 with TRBJ1-2; 7 bases line up with TRBD1. CDR3 length equals 14 residues. V dropped 7 bases and J dropped 2; count of bases not matched to a gene: 7. CDR1 and CDR2 from the germline V gene are LNHNV and YYDKDF (reference sequence). This chain's CDR3 is CATTQTGLNYGYTF. Here the CDR3 DNA reads TGTGCCACCACCCAGACAGGGCTCAACTATGGCTACACCTTC.

The chain combines TRBV5-1 with TRBJ1-2, with 7 positions matching TRBD1. V trimming: 4 bases; J trimming: 0 bases; junction bases outside the gene matches: 6. This CDR3 region has 15 residues. Germline values: CDR1 SGHRS, CDR2 YFSETQ. The CDR3 here is CASSDGQVANYGYTF. The DNA for the CDR3 is TGCGCCAGCAGCGATGGACAGGTCGCTAACTATGGCTACACCTTC.

This chain uses TRBV10-1 with TRBJ1-1, with 8 bases aligning to TRBD1. With V trimmed by 6 bases and J by 2 bases, 11 bases remained unmatched. This CDR3 comprises 16 residues. Germline assignment: CDR1 WNHNN and CDR2 SYGVQD (reference sequence). The CDR3 DNA reads TGCGCCAGCAGGAAGTTGTTGGACAGGGTCAACACTGAAGCTTTCTTT. It translates to CASRKLLDRVNTEAFF.

The CDR3 protein is CASSPGGQPQHF. CDR3 nucleotide sequence: TGTGCCAGCAGCCCAGGGGGACAGCCCCAGCATTTT. The genes are TRBV5-4 and TRBJ1-5, with 7 bases matching TRBD1. V trimming: 4 bases; J trimming: 7 bases; junction bases outside the gene matches: 2. The CDR3 runs 12 residues. Germline assignment: CDR1 SGHNT and CDR2 YYREEE (reference sequence).

This chain connects TRBV6-5 to TRBJ1-1; the match to TRBD1 covers 7 bases. The CDR3 spans 14 residues. Germline V CDR1 and CDR2: MNHEY, SVGAGI. The V and J ends lost 6 bases and 0 bases, in that order; junction bases with no gene match: 4. In nucleotides, the CDR3 is TGTGCCAGCAGGAAGACAGGGTTGAACACTGAAGCTTTCTTT. Translated, it gives CASRKTGLNTEAFF.

The table lists this clone with a count of one. V is TRBV12-3 or TRBV12-4 and J is TRBJ2-1, with no clear D. The ends were cut back, 3 bases at V and 4 bases at J, with 4 bases in the middle. The CDR3 runs 12 residues. CDR3 sequence reads: CASSFIYNEQFF. The CDR3 DNA reads TGTGCCAGCAGTTTTATATACAATGAGCAGTTCTTC.

The chain couples TRBV2 to TRBJ2-5; the match to TRBD1 covers 10 bases. CDR3 length: 17 residues. Germline-derived CDR1 and CDR2 are SNHLY and FYNNEI. Trimming at V came to 4 bases and at J to 0 bases, leaving 8 bases not matched to a gene. The CDR3 region is CASSGGTGEVYQETQYF. The CDR3 region has the DNA TGTGCCAGCAGTGGGGGGACAGGGGAGGTCTACCAAGAGACCCAGTACTTC.

This clone appeared a single time. V is TRBV7-2 and J is TRBJ2-3, with 8 bases fitting TRBD2. CDR1 is SGHTA, CDR2 FQGNSA, per germline. V was pared by 3 bases and J by 4 bases, with 12 bases of the junction left unmatched. The CDR3 spans 17 residues. The CDR3 loop reads CASSFRIKAGVADTQYF. In DNA form, the CDR3 reads TGTGCCAGCAGCTTCCGGATTAAAGCGGGGGTAGCAGATACGCAGTATTTT.

Remarks on this clone: Other DNA sequences in this specimen translate into the identical CDR3. J is TRBJ2-1 and V is TRBV5-1; 7 positions match TRBD1. Looked up from germline, CDR1 is SGHRS and CDR2 is YFSETQ. This CDR3 has 13 amino acids. V lost 4 bases and J lost 4; bases outside the gene matches: 2. CDR3 sequence: CASSLGQYNEQFF. The CDR3 nucleotides read TGCGCCAGCAGCCTGGGACAGTACAATGAGCAGTTCTTC.

Only one count was recorded for this clone. This chain joins TRBV5-4 and TRBJ2-7; TRBD2 matches at 9 bases. This CDR3 contains 15 residues. The junction had 11 bases not matched to a gene; V was cut back by 4 bases and J by 6 bases. Germline V gene lookup returns CDR1 SGHNT and CDR2 YYREEE (reference sequence). The CDR3 loop reads CASSGGRGLATEQYF. The CDR3 nucleotides are TGTGCCAGCAGCGGTGGCCGAGGACTAGCGACCGAGCAGTACTTC.

The rearrangement joins TRBV4-1 to TRBJ2-1; 11 nucleotides line up with TRBD2. V was pared by 4 bases and J by 5 bases, with 4 bases of the junction left unmatched. The CDR3 length is 15 residues. Per the germline V gene, CDR1 is MGHRA and CDR2 is YSYEKL. The CDR3 DNA sequence: TGCGCCAGCAGCCCACTAGCGGGGGATCACAATGAGCAGTTCTTC. As protein: CASSPLAGDHNEQFF.

The chain is built from TRBV11-1 and TRBJ1-1; 7 bases match TRBD1. The trim removed 1 base at V and 8 bases at J, leaving 7 bases unmatched. CDR1 is SGHAT, CDR2 FQDESV, per germline (reference sequence). There are 14 residues in the CDR3. CDR3 coding DNA: TGTGCCAGCAGCTTAGTCTCCGGGACAGAGGAAGCTTTCTTT. Protein: CASSLVSGTEEAFF.

The V and J genes are TRBV19 and TRBJ1-6; no reliable D call. V lost 3 bases and J 10 bases, leaving 16 bases between the germline ends. The CDR3 is 15 residues long. CDR1 and CDR2 from the germline V gene are LNHDA and SQIVND (reference sequence). CDR3 DNA: TGTGCCAGTAGTATCCAGATGGCAGGCCAATCACCCCTCCACTTT. Translated, it gives CASSIQMAGQSPLHF.

The V gene is TRBV18, the J gene TRBJ2-5; D might be TRBD2 (7 bases). Germline assignment: CDR1 KGHSH and CDR2 LQKENI. CDR3 length equals 15 residues. V was cut by 2 bases and J by 3 bases, with 13 bases left in between. DNA of the CDR3: TGTGCCAGCTCACCAAATGGGGGGGCTGAAGAGACCCAGTACTTC. It translates to CASSPNGGAEETQYF. Full variable domain (remainder filled in from reference TRBV18 and TRBJ2-5): NAGVMQNPRHLVRRRGQEARLRCSPMKGHSHVYWYRQLPEEGLKFMVYLQKENIIDESGMPKERFSAEFPKEGPSILRIQQVVRGDSAAYFCASSPNGGAEETQYFGPGTRLLVL.

This chain links TRBV28 with TRBJ1-2; D gene unclear. Germline lookup yields CDR1 MDHEN and CDR2 SYDVKM. Trimming took off 2 bases at V and 4 bases at J, with 8 bases between the two ends. There are 13 residues in the CDR3. The CDR3 spells CASSLKQIYGYTF. CDR3 sequence (DNA): TGTGCCAGCAGTTTAAAACAGATCTATGGCTACACCTTC.

The table lists this clone with a few counts. The CDR3: CASSQGGRGREKLFF. CDR3 bases: TGCGCCAGCAGCCAAGGAGGGAGGGGCCGGGAAAAACTGTTTTTT. The chain combines TRBV4-1 with TRBJ1-4; TRBD1 might be the D (5 bases). Germline CDR1 reads MGHRA; CDR2 reads YSYEKL. The CDR3 consists of 15 residues. V was pared by 1 base and J by 8 bases, with 14 bases between.

The V gene is TRBV4-3, the J gene TRBJ2-7; D is possibly TRBD2 (5 bases). Trimming removed 0 bases at V and 4 bases at J, with 7 bases between. The germline V gene has CDR1 LGHNA and CDR2 YSLEER. This CDR3 comprises 13 residues. The CDR3 DNA is TGCGCCAGCAGCCAAGATAGGGAGTACGAGCAGTACTTC. It codes for CASSQDREYEQYF.

This clone was counted between two and nine times. The chain combines TRBV7-9 with TRBJ1-3; 12 positions match TRBD1. Germline V lookup: CDR1 SEHNR, CDR2 FQNEAQ (reference sequence). There are 13 residues in the CDR3. Trimming cost V 11 bases and J 4 bases; bases outside gene matches: 3. The CDR3 reads CAGDRGHGNTIYF. DNA of the CDR3: TGTGCCGGGGACAGGGGGCACGGAAACACCATATATTTT.

The chain joins TRBV7-3 to TRBJ2-1; TRBD2 is a possible D gene (7 bases). CDR1 and CDR2 (germline): SGHTA, FQGTGA. This CDR3 region has 16 residues. Trimming left V 7 bases short and J 2 bases short, with 18 bases between. CDR3 protein: CASTPGGGGTYNEQFF. CDR3 coding DNA: TGTGCCAGCACCCCGGGGGGCGGGGGTACCTACAATGAGCAGTTCTTC.

The gene calls are TRBV7-2 and TRBJ2-7, with D uncertain. This CDR3 spans 13 amino acids. Trimming stripped 5 bases from V and 3 bases from J, with 11 bases between. Germline assignment: CDR1 SGHTA and CDR2 FQGNSA. This CDR3 is CASSKRGIYEQYF. The DNA of the CDR3 is TGTGCCAGCAGCAAACGCGGAATCTACGAGCAGTACTTC. The variable domain in full, with the rest retrieved from reference TRBV7-2 and TRBJ2-7, is GAGVSQSPSNKVTEKGKDVELRCDPISGHTALYWYRQSLGQGLEFLIYFQGNSAPDKSGLPSDRFSAERTGGSVSTLTIQRTQQEDSAVYLCASSKRGIYEQYFGPGTRLTVT.

This rearrangement joins TRBV5-8 to TRBJ2-2; 7 nucleotides line up with TRBD1. Trimming removed 5 bases from V and 4 bases from J; junction bases left unmatched: 8. This CDR3 contains 15 residues. Germline CDR1 reads SGHTS; CDR2 reads YDEGEE. The CDR3 DNA sequence: TGTGCCAGCAGTCGACAGGGTACTGTCACCGGGGAGCTGTTTTTT. As protein: CASSRQGTVTGELFF.